A selection of T cell receptor beta chains follows, all from one sample in a study of blood T cell repertoires in COVID-19. Data came from immunoSEQ multiplex PCR; TCRdb stores just in-frame clones and leaves some out. The sample holds about 61,000 clones, around 87% seen once. The sequencing sample was made of peripheral blood. Receptors originate from a human donor in a cohort sampled during active COVID-19. Both conserved end residues are part of each CDR3. Size is stated for part of the rows, as once, few or many counts, or as a class when the clone is expanded.

V gene	J gene	clone size	CDR3 protein
TRBV10-3	TRBJ2-7	once	CAIGARGGHDEQYF
TRBV13	TRBJ1-1	NA	CASSAGTGVTEAFF
TRBV13	TRBJ2-7	NA	CASSPRQGAYEQYF
TRBV4-2	TRBJ2-1	once	CASSQVTAPGQGANEQFF
TRBV5-1	TRBJ1-3	NA	CASSYEQGVGNTIYF
TRBV19	TRBJ1-4	NA	CASSASGATNEKLFF
TRBV11-2	TRBJ2-2	once	CASSPAAFANTGELFF
TRBV11-2	TRBJ2-1	NA	CASSLDPRSEQFF
TRBV7-2	TRBJ1-1	NA	CASSFLSSSGTEAFF
TRBV4-2	TRBJ2-1	NA	CASSQDGTGGYNEQFF
TRBV5-1	TRBJ1-1	NA	CASSQTGNTEAFF
TRBV6-4	TRBJ2-1	NA	CASSARPGTGNNEQFF
TRBV11-2	TRBJ1-6	once	CASSLQPGEGSPLHF
TRBV4-2	TRBJ2-7	NA	CASSQERLVADEQYF
TRBV18	TRBJ2-7	NA	CASSLDRGGTYEQYF
TRBV18	TRBJ1-5	NA	CASSPDRGHQPQHF
TRBV6-2/TRBV6-3	TRBJ2-1	NA	CASSYSGGGAYNEQFF
TRBV30	TRBJ1-1	once	CAWNLPRGGPSEAFF
TRBV5-5	TRBJ1-1	NA	CASSWGGQGTEAFF
TRBV5-8	TRBJ1-1	NA	CASSFGGGSNTEAFF
TRBV12-3/TRBV12-4	TRBJ1-1	NA	CASRSTGGTEAFF
TRBV5-1	TRBJ2-7	NA	CASSFAGGSYEQYF
TRBV3-1/TRBV3-2	TRBJ1-2	NA	CASSQGFYRGAGGYTF
TRBV28	TRBJ1-2	NA	CASSPGTGNYGYTF
TRBV6-4	TRBJ2-1	few	CASSERGGSYNEQFF
TRBV18	TRBJ1-1	once	CASSPLDSEAFF
TRBV7-9	TRBJ2-5	NA	CASSFSQGKGQETQYF
TRBV7-6	TRBJ1-5	NA	CASSLGDPWSLHF
TRBV9	TRBJ1-1	once	CASNKDTLNTEAFF
TRBV7-6	TRBJ1-3	NA	CASSLVAGSGNTIYF
TRBV27	TRBJ2-1	NA	CASERTSGGSSYNEQFF
TRBV4-1	TRBJ1-6	once	CASSQLTQISYNSPLHF
TRBV19	TRBJ2-7	NA	CASSPLGLIEQYF
TRBV19	TRBJ2-1	once	CASSITTPYNEQFF
TRBV6-2/TRBV6-3	TRBJ2-7	NA	CASRPSGRDNYEQYF
TRBV4-1	TRBJ2-3	NA	CASSQVAGTSGGRADTQYF
TRBV10-3	TRBJ2-1	NA	CAISGGGSSVNEQFF
TRBV12-3/TRBV12-4	TRBJ1-2	NA	CASTVDRVNGYTF
TRBV7-9	TRBJ2-7	NA	CASSEPNGFGEQYF
TRBV19	TRBJ2-7	NA	CASSITRETSYEQYF
TRBV19	TRBJ1-1	NA	CASSMLSLGPGQNEAFF
TRBV19	TRBJ1-2	NA	CASTRDTLFNYGYTF
TRBV5-4	TRBJ1-1	NA	CASSTSGETEAFF
TRBV18	TRBJ2-3	NA	CASSPPGAGRSGTQYF
TRBV6-2/TRBV6-3	TRBJ2-2	once	CASSYPLANGELFF
TRBV9	TRBJ2-1	NA	CASSEEASGYYNEQFF
TRBV5-8	TRBJ1-3	NA	CASSEWTGRAGLAGNTIYF
TRBV7-9	TRBJ2-2	NA	CASSPYGGTNTGELFF
TRBV30	TRBJ1-3	NA	CAWDRSSGNTIYF
TRBV7-9	TRBJ1-2	NA	CASSLEQGAISGYTF
TRBV7-9	TRBJ2-7	NA	CASSDRDRGNEQYF
TRBV6-5	TRBJ1-2	NA	CASSPRTTEGYTF
TRBV7-8	TRBJ1-1	NA	CASSLLVVGTEAFF
TRBV5-1	TRBJ2-1	NA	CASSLQGNEQFF
TRBV9	TRBJ1-3	NA	CASSVPRGDESGNTIYF
TRBV7-2	TRBJ2-7	NA	CASSLEGGGPYEQYF
TRBV7-2	TRBJ2-7	NA	CASSLDRSYEQYF
TRBV2	TRBJ2-3	NA	CASSQLAVTDTQYF
TRBV30	TRBJ2-7	NA	CAWSNRGVEQYF